The rows below give T cell receptor beta chains drawn from one sample of a study of blood T cell repertoires in COVID-19. Data came from immunoSEQ multiplex PCR; TCRdb stores just in-frame clones and leaves some out. This sample has around 440,000 clones; approximately 89% occur once, and the top ten carry 10% to 15%. The sample comprised peripheral blood. The origin of the receptors is a woman in her forties or fifties with COVID-19, enrolled during active disease. The CDR3 runs from the conserved cysteine through the conserved F or W. Each record gives: clone size, D gene, V gene, J gene, CDR3 DNA, CDR3 protein. The D gene is left open where the match is weak. The size of a clone is reported for some rows only, either as once, few or many, or as a class for expanded clones.

clone_size: NA
d_call: NA
v_call: TRBV29-1
j_call: TRBJ1-1
cdr3_nt: TGCAGCGCCCGCGGACAACAGAACACTGAAGCTTTCTTT
cdr3_aa: CSARGQQNTEAFF

clone_size: NA
d_call: NA
v_call: TRBV19
j_call: TRBJ1-3
cdr3_nt: TGTGCCAGTAGTCAACAGGGTTCTGGAAACACCATATATTTT
cdr3_aa: CASSQQGSGNTIYF

clone_size: NA
d_call: TRBD1
v_call: TRBV15
j_call: TRBJ2-1
cdr3_nt: TGTGCCACCAGCAGAGAACAGGGGAATGAGCAGTTCTTC
cdr3_aa: CATSREQGNEQFF

clone_size: NA
d_call: TRBD1
v_call: TRBV29-1
j_call: TRBJ1-2
cdr3_nt: TGCAGCGTTACCACAGGGGTAGGCCGAGACTATGGCTACACCTTC
cdr3_aa: CSVTTGVGRDYGYTF

clone_size: few
d_call: NA
v_call: TRBV12-3/TRBV12-4
j_call: TRBJ1-1
cdr3_nt: TGTGCCAGCGGGCAAGGGAACACTGAAGCTTTCTTT
cdr3_aa: CASGQGNTEAFF

clone_size: once
d_call: TRBD1
v_call: TRBV7-2
j_call: TRBJ2-3
cdr3_nt: TGTGCCAGCAGCTTAGCGGGACAGGGCACAGATACGCAGTATTTT
cdr3_aa: CASSLAGQGTDTQYF

clone_size: NA
d_call: TRBD2
v_call: TRBV7-2
j_call: TRBJ2-5
cdr3_nt: TGTGCCAGCAGCTTAGCGGGGGGGATCAAAGAGACCCAGTACTTC
cdr3_aa: CASSLAGGIKETQYF

clone_size: NA
d_call: NA
v_call: TRBV7-9
j_call: TRBJ1-1
cdr3_nt: TGTGCCAGCAGCTTATATATGGGCTCCCACACTGAAGCTTTCTTT
cdr3_aa: CASSLYMGSHTEAFF

clone_size: NA
d_call: TRBD1
v_call: TRBV5-1
j_call: TRBJ2-1
cdr3_nt: TGCGCCAGCAGCCGGGCCGGGACAGGGGGTCCCAATGAGCAGTTCTTC
cdr3_aa: CASSRAGTGGPNEQFF

clone_size: once
d_call: NA
v_call: TRBV20-1
j_call: TRBJ1-2
cdr3_nt: TGCAGTGCTCGTGCGCCAGCCTTGACTGGTGGCTACACCTTC
cdr3_aa: CSARAPALTGGYTF

clone_size: NA
d_call: TRBD2
v_call: TRBV6-4
j_call: TRBJ2-1
cdr3_nt: TGTGCCAGCAGCCCCATGCGGGGGGGTTACAATGAGCAGTTCTTC
cdr3_aa: CASSPMRGGYNEQFF

clone_size: NA
d_call: TRBD1
v_call: TRBV30
j_call: TRBJ1-1
cdr3_nt: TGTGCCTGGACCACTGGGACAGCGAACACTGAAGCTTTCTTT
cdr3_aa: CAWTTGTANTEAFF

clone_size: NA
d_call: NA
v_call: TRBV5-1
j_call: TRBJ1-6
cdr3_nt: TGCGCCAGCAGCCAAAGCGGCAGGTCAGATTCACCCCTCCACTTT
cdr3_aa: CASSQSGRSDSPLHF

clone_size: NA
d_call: TRBD2
v_call: TRBV6-5
j_call: TRBJ2-7
cdr3_nt: TGTGCCAGCAGCATAGCGGGGGGCTCCTACGAGCAGTACTTC
cdr3_aa: CASSIAGGSYEQYF

clone_size: NA
d_call: NA
v_call: TRBV6-5
j_call: TRBJ1-2
cdr3_nt: TGTGCCACTCGGCGGTCTCCCCCCTACTATGGCTACACCTTC
cdr3_aa: CATRRSPPYYGYTF

clone_size: NA
d_call: TRBD1
v_call: TRBV11-2
j_call: TRBJ2-1
cdr3_nt: TGTGCCAGCAGCTGGGACAGGGCAATCAATGAGCAGTTCTTC
cdr3_aa: CASSWDRAINEQFF

clone_size: NA
d_call: NA
v_call: TRBV5-8
j_call: TRBJ2-7
cdr3_nt: TGTGCCAGCAGCTTTCAGTCCCCCTACGAGCAGTACTTC
cdr3_aa: CASSFQSPYEQYF

clone_size: NA
d_call: NA
v_call: TRBV18
j_call: TRBJ1-5
cdr3_nt: TGTGCCAGCTCACCACGTCGACAGGACGCCAATCAGCCCCAGCATTTT
cdr3_aa: CASSPRRQDANQPQHF

clone_size: once
d_call: NA
v_call: TRBV24-1
j_call: TRBJ1-1
cdr3_nt: TGTGCCACCAGTGATTTGAGAAGTAGGAACACTGAAGCTTTCTTT
cdr3_aa: CATSDLRSRNTEAFF

clone_size: many
d_call: NA
v_call: TRBV27
j_call: TRBJ1-2
cdr3_nt: TGTGCCAGCAGTTTATCTGGATCGCCGCATTCCCTAGAAACCTCGAACTATGGCTACACCTTC
cdr3_aa: CASSLSGSPHSLETSNYGYTF

clone_size: NA
d_call: NA
v_call: TRBV2
j_call: TRBJ1-2
cdr3_nt: TGTGCCAGCAGTGAACCGGACTGGGAGGACTACACCTTC
cdr3_aa: CASSEPDWEDYTF

clone_size: NA
d_call: NA
v_call: TRBV12-3/TRBV12-4
j_call: TRBJ1-1
cdr3_nt: TGTGCCAGCAGTGCAGGGCGTGGCACTGAAGCTTTCTTT
cdr3_aa: CASSAGRGTEAFF

clone_size: NA
d_call: TRBD2
v_call: TRBV5-1
j_call: TRBJ2-7
cdr3_nt: TGCGCCAGCAGCTTGTCGGGGGGGAAGGCCTACGAGCAGTACTTC
cdr3_aa: CASSLSGGKAYEQYF

clone_size: few
d_call: TRBD1
v_call: TRBV5-1
j_call: TRBJ2-2
cdr3_nt: TGCGTTTCCTCTTCGGGACAGGGGAACACCGGGGAGCTGTTTTTT
cdr3_aa: CVSSSGQGNTGELFF

clone_size: NA
d_call: NA
v_call: TRBV19
j_call: TRBJ1-4
cdr3_nt: TGTGCCAGTAGTATAGCCAGTGCAACTAATGAAAAACTGTTTTTT
cdr3_aa: CASSIASATNEKLFF

clone_size: NA
d_call: NA
v_call: TRBV6-1
j_call: TRBJ2-1
cdr3_nt: TGTGCCAGCAGTGAATGGGCAGGGGTAAATGAGCAGTTCTTC
cdr3_aa: CASSEWAGVNEQFF

clone_size: NA
d_call: TRBD1
v_call: TRBV6-5
j_call: TRBJ1-1
cdr3_nt: TGTGCCAGCATCAACACAGGGGGAGGGGGCCCTGAAGCTTTCTTT
cdr3_aa: CASINTGGGGPEAFF

clone_size: NA
d_call: NA
v_call: TRBV2
j_call: TRBJ2-3
cdr3_nt: TGTGCCAGCAGGCTAGCGACTAGCACAGATACGCAGTATTTT
cdr3_aa: CASRLATSTDTQYF

clone_size: few
d_call: TRBD1
v_call: TRBV10-3
j_call: TRBJ1-2
cdr3_nt: TGTGCCACGGGACAGGGGTTTTTCACCTTC
cdr3_aa: CATGQGFFTF

clone_size: NA
d_call: NA
v_call: TRBV11-2
j_call: TRBJ1-6
cdr3_nt: TGTGCCAGCAGCTTCAGCTCCTATAATTCACCCCTCCACTTT
cdr3_aa: CASSFSSYNSPLHF

clone_size: few
d_call: TRBD2
v_call: TRBV5-4
j_call: TRBJ2-1
cdr3_nt: TGTGCCAGCAGCTCTATCGGGGGGGGTAACAATGAGCAGTTCTTC
cdr3_aa: CASSSIGGGNNEQFF

clone_size: NA
d_call: NA
v_call: TRBV2
j_call: TRBJ2-2
cdr3_nt: TGTGCCAGCAACAGGGCAGGGACCGGGGAGCTGTTTTTT
cdr3_aa: CASNRAGTGELFF

clone_size: NA
d_call: NA
v_call: TRBV7-8
j_call: TRBJ1-5
cdr3_nt: TGTGCCAGCAGCTTTTTAGACACGCTCAATCAGCCCCAGCATTTT
cdr3_aa: CASSFLDTLNQPQHF

clone_size: NA
d_call: NA
v_call: TRBV9
j_call: TRBJ1-3
cdr3_nt: TGTGCCAGCAGCAGGGGGAGAAATGGAAACACCATATATTTT
cdr3_aa: CASSRGRNGNTIYF

clone_size: NA
d_call: NA
v_call: TRBV6-5
j_call: TRBJ1-2
cdr3_nt: TGTGCCAGCAGCCCATCTGGTGAGGGGGTCTATGGCTACACCTTC
cdr3_aa: CASSPSGEGVYGYTF

clone_size: NA
d_call: TRBD1
v_call: TRBV9
j_call: TRBJ1-4
cdr3_nt: TGTGCCAGCAGCGTCGAGGGGGGACAGCCTGGGGAAAAACTGTTTTTT
cdr3_aa: CASSVEGGQPGEKLFF

clone_size: NA
d_call: NA
v_call: TRBV3-1/TRBV3-2
j_call: TRBJ1-1
cdr3_nt: TGTGCCAGCAGCCAAGATTACGGCCCGCGGGGTGAAGCTTTCTTT
cdr3_aa: CASSQDYGPRGEAFF

clone_size: NA
d_call: TRBD1
v_call: TRBV6-6
j_call: TRBJ2-7
cdr3_nt: TGTGCCAGCAGTCCCCTCGGGGACGGGACAGGAAAATCCTACGAGCAGTACTTC
cdr3_aa: CASSPLGDGTGKSYEQYF

clone_size: NA
d_call: NA
v_call: TRBV5-8
j_call: TRBJ2-1
cdr3_nt: TGTGCCAGCAGCTTGCAGCGGGTAGTGGGGAATGAGCAGTTCTTC
cdr3_aa: CASSLQRVVGNEQFF

clone_size: NA
d_call: TRBD1
v_call: TRBV10-3
j_call: TRBJ2-3
cdr3_nt: TGTGCCATGGGACTGACAGGGGAGTACACAGATACGCAGTATTTT
cdr3_aa: CAMGLTGEYTDTQYF